One and the same sample provided the 19 T cell receptor beta chains below, sequenced in a study of control samples from healthy donors and cancer patients. Assay: immunoSEQ multiplex PCR; the TCRdb copy retains only in-frame clones and omits some. The table includes about 150,000 clones, under 90% detected once. What was sequenced was blood. The receptors derive from a young man in good health.

The gene calls are TRBV19 and TRBJ1-2; weak D call: TRBD1 (5 bases). The V end was cut by 1 base, the J end by 4 bases, with 13 bases between. The CDR3 contains 15 residues. Germline V gene data show CDR1 as LNHDA and CDR2 as SQIVND (reference sequence). Here the CDR3 reads CASSIGGSGLYGYTF. The CDR3 region has the DNA TGTGCCAGTAGTATAGGTGGATCGGGGCTCTATGGCTACACCTTC. Combining the CDR3 with reference TRBV19 and TRBJ1-2 gives the whole variable domain DGGITQSPKYLFRKEGQNVTLSCEQNLNHDAMYWYRQDPGQGLRLIYYSQIVNDFQKGDIAEGYSVSREKKESFPLTVTSAQKNPTAFYLCASSIGGSGLYGYTFGSGTRLTVV.

This clone was recorded many times. This chain uses TRBV4-3 with TRBJ1-3; D is possibly TRBD1 (5 bases). The CDR3 is made up of 16 amino acids. Germline V gene data show CDR1 as LGHNA and CDR2 as YSLEER. The ends were cut back, 0 bases at V and 0 bases at J, with 9 bases in the middle. Written as DNA, the CDR3 is TGCGCCAGCAGCCAAGATGGAGACAGCTCTGGAAACACCATATATTTT. Translating it yields CASSQDGDSSGNTIYF.

This clone was seen just once. The genes are TRBV3-1 (or the pseudogene TRBV3-2) and TRBJ1-6; D is possibly TRBD1 (6 bases). CDR3 length: 15 residues. Deletions cut 0 bases from V and 7 bases from J, with 10 bases between. The V gene's germline CDR1 is LGHDT and CDR2 YNNKEL (reference sequence). The CDR3 loop is CASSQDPGQNSPLHF. The CDR3, as DNA: TGTGCCAGCAGCCAAGACCCCGGACAGAATTCACCCCTCCACTTT.

This clone has a handful of counts. The CDR3 sequence: CASSLTPDPDQPQHF. The CDR3 DNA reads as TGTGCCAGCAGTTTAACACCGGATCCCGATCAGCCCCAGCATTTT. This sequence joins TRBV28 and TRBJ1-5, with no clear D. Trimming removed 2 bases from V and 5 bases from J, with 13 bases in between. Looked up from germline, CDR1 is MDHEN and CDR2 is SYDVKM. The CDR3 is 15 residues long.

As regards this clone: One end of the junction varies from germline; a read error may be responsible. The genes are TRBV11-2 and TRBJ1-2; 7 bases are shared with TRBD1. Per the germline V gene, CDR1 is SGHAT and CDR2 is FQNNGV. The CDR3 has 11 residues. The CDR3 region has the DNA TGTGCCAGCAGCGACTGGGACAGCGGAAAATTC. The encoded protein is CASSDWDSGKF. Full variable domain (missing parts from reference TRBV11-2 and TRBJ1-2): EAGVAQSPRYKIIEKRQSVAFWCNPISGHATLYWYQQILGQGPKLLIQFQNNGVVDDSQLPKDRFSAERLKGVDSTLKIQPAKLEDSAVYLCASSDWDSGKFGSGTRLTVV.

The rearrangement links TRBV11-3 to TRBJ2-1, with TRBD2 identical over 8 bases. Germline-derived CDR1 and CDR2 are SGHNT and YENEEA. This CDR3 is built from 18 residues. V trimming: 1 base; J trimming: 1 base; junction bases outside the gene matches: 9. As DNA, the CDR3 is TGTGCCAGCAGCTTAGGGAGCGGGAGAGGAGGGTCCTACAATGAGCAGTTCTTC. Its protein product is CASSLGSGRGGSYNEQFF.

The chain uses TRBV11-2 and TRBJ2-5, with D maybe TRBD1 (5 bases). CDR3 length equals 15 residues. The germline V gene has CDR1 SGHAT and CDR2 FQNNGV. Trimming cost V 5 bases and J 1 base, with 14 bases left between them. Written as DNA, the CDR3 is TGTGCCAGCAGCCCTCAGGGTTTATCCCAAGAGACCCAGTACTTC. This codes for CASSPQGLSQETQYF.

CDR3 bases: TGTGCCAGCAGCCAGGACAGGCGCTCCTACGAGCAGTACTTC. Protein: CASSQDRRSYEQYF. The gene calls are TRBV3-1 (or the pseudogene TRBV3-2) and TRBJ2-7; 7 bases map to TRBD1. CDR1 LGHDT and CDR2 YNNKEL come from the germline V gene (reference sequence). This CDR3 comprises 14 residues. J was trimmed by 0 bases and V by 3 bases; bases with no gene match: 2.

The chain links TRBV5-8 to TRBJ2-7, with 7 positions matching TRBD1. The germline CDR1 and CDR2 sequences are SGHTS and YDEGEE. This CDR3 is built from 16 residues. Trimming cost V 0 bases and J 3 bases; bases outside gene matches: 9. This chain's CDR3 is CASSLARRQGYYEQYF. The CDR3 coding sequence is TGTGCCAGCAGCTTGGCCAGGCGACAGGGCTACTACGAGCAGTACTTC.

The chain carries TRBV6-5 and TRBJ2-4, with a weak D call TRBD2 (6 bases). V was pared by 7 bases and J by 9 bases, with 10 bases between. The CDR3 covers 11 residues. Germline CDR1 reads MNHEY; CDR2 reads SVGAGI. The DNA for the CDR3 is TGTGCCAGCATAAAGGAGGGCATTCAGTACTTC. Encoded protein: CASIKEGIQYF.

The gene calls are TRBV7-2 and TRBJ1-6; the D is unclear. Trimming took 9 bases from V and 2 from J, leaving 14 bases between them. In germline, CDR1 is SGHTA, CDR2 FQGNSA. This CDR3 has 15 residues. The DNA of the CDR3 is TGTGCCAGTAGCGAGGGTAGGACCTATAATTCACCCCTCCACTTT. It is translated as CASSEGRTYNSPLHF.

V usage is TRBV4-3 and J usage is TRBJ2-1; 7 bases line up with TRBD1. The CDR3 is 16 amino acids. Trimming at V came to 2 bases and at J to 3 bases, leaving 7 bases not matched to a gene. Germline assignment: CDR1 LGHNA and CDR2 YSLEER. The CDR3 spells CASSQTDRVNYNEQFF. The CDR3 DNA reads TGCGCCAGCAGCCAAACCGACAGGGTGAACTACAATGAGCAGTTCTTC.

This clone showed up just once. V usage is TRBV3-1 (or the pseudogene TRBV3-2) and J usage is TRBJ1-1; D is undetermined. Per germline, CDR1 LGHDT and CDR2 YNNKEL (reference sequence). The CDR3 length is 15 residues. The V end was cut by 2 bases, the J end by 5 bases, with 15 bases between. CDR3 in DNA: TGTGCCAGCAGCCAACAAAAACCGGCGAGGACTGAAGCTTTCTTT. Encoded protein: CASSQQKPARTEAFF.

V gene TRBV24-1 combines with J gene TRBJ1-5; weak D call: TRBD1 (5 bases). Germline values: CDR1 KGHDR, CDR2 SFDVKD. With 10 bases removed from V and 7 bases from J, the gap between germline ends came to 10 bases. CDR3 size: 11 residues. CDR3 amino acids: CATGESQPQHF. CDR3 sequence (DNA): TGTGCCACAGGGGAAAGCCAGCCCCAGCATTTT.

This clone was recorded only once. The chain links TRBV3-1 (or the pseudogene TRBV3-2) to TRBJ2-6; a weak D match, TRBD1 (5 bases). The germline CDR1 and CDR2 sequences are LGHDT and YNNKEL (reference sequence). The germline V and J ends were trimmed by 4 bases and 0 bases, with 16 bases remaining between them. The CDR3 is 18 amino acids. The CDR3 nucleotides are TGTGCCAGCAGCCTCCCCTCGACAGTCCGCTCTGGGGCCAACGTCCTGACTTTC. Translation gives CASSLPSTVRSGANVLTF.

The genes are TRBV2 and TRBJ1-4, with D maybe TRBD1 (6 bases). CDR1 SNHLY and CDR2 FYNNEI come from the germline V gene. This CDR3 spans 14 amino acids. V gave up 6 bases and J gave up 3 bases, with 11 bases separating them. The CDR3 DNA reads as TGTGCCAGCAGGCTGACAGGATCTAATGAAAAACTGTTTTTT. The encoded protein is CASRLTGSNEKLFF.

This clone was counted once. The gene calls are TRBV6-5 and TRBJ2-7, with 7 bases lining up with TRBD1. Per the germline V gene, CDR1 is MNHEY and CDR2 is SVGAGI. The CDR3 covers 13 residues. V shed 6 bases and J 4 bases; nucleotides not matched to a gene: 6. In DNA, the CDR3 is TGTGCCAGCAGACAGGGACAGATATACGAGCAGTACTTC. Translation: CASRQGQIYEQYF.

The chain has TRBV6-6 and TRBJ1-1; 10 bases fit TRBD1. Germline V lookup: CDR1 MNHNY, CDR2 SVGAGI (reference sequence). There are 15 residues in the CDR3. V trimming: 4 bases; J trimming: 4 bases; junction bases outside the gene matches: 6. CDR3 in amino acids: CASSSGQGEGTEAFF. CDR3 bases: TGTGCCAGCAGTTCTGGACAGGGGGAAGGCACTGAAGCTTTCTTT.

J is TRBJ1-2 and V is TRBV20-1; D is perhaps TRBD1 (6 bases). The CDR3 is made up of 12 amino acids. Germline V CDR1 and CDR2: DFQATT, SNEGSKA (reference sequence). The V and J ends lost 3 bases and 8 bases respectively, with 13 bases between them. The CDR3 bases are TGCAGTGCTAGTTCAGGGGTCCGAGGCTACACCTTC. Amino acids: CSASSGVRGYTF.